What follows are 24 T cell receptor beta chains derived from one specimen sequenced in a study of low-dose radiotherapy and immunotherapy resistance in tumors. With TRAV- and TRBV-specific primers, first-strand cDNA was made, covering the alpha and beta chains. Over approximately 20 PCR cycles, TCRs were amplified from a constant-region primer and V-primer adapter. TCRdb re-analysed the reads in MiXCR, keeping a single row per CDR3 protein. The sample holds fewer than 20,000 distinct CDR3 sequences, 74% seen once. The source of these receptors is a human donor with advanced metastatic prostate, ovarian, gallbladder or colorectal cancer (not recorded which). This table probably holds off-target reads from a library built for another chain.

The V call is TRBV7-8, the J call TRBJ1-2, with D perhaps matching TRBD1 (5 bases). This CDR3 comprises 12 residues. CDR1 is SGHVS and CDR2 is FQNEAQ in the germline V gene. The V end was cut by 5 bases, the J end by 6 bases, with 10 bases between. The CDR3 reads CASSPGRDGYTF. The CDR3 DNA follows: TGTGCCAGCAGCCCGGGACGGGATGGCTACACCTTC.

The chain employs TRBV3-1 and TRBJ1-1; no firm D call. Germline-derived CDR1 and CDR2 are LGHDT and YNNKEL (reference sequence). This CDR3 spans 15 amino acids. Trimming took off 1 base at V and 2 bases at J, with 11 bases between the two ends. In DNA, the CDR3 is TGTGCCAGCAGCCAAGGCTGGGGATCCAACACTGAAGCTTTCTTT. Its protein product is CASSQGWGSNTEAFF.

V is TRBV6-2 or TRBV6-3 and J is TRBJ2-7; TRBD1 might be the D (6 bases). V gave up 7 bases and J gave up 7 bases, with 20 bases separating them. The length of the CDR3 is 14 residues. Germline assignment: CDR1 MNHEY and CDR2 SVGEGT. CDR3 sequence (DNA): TGTGCCAGCAATCCCATGGGGGCCCGGCAGGAGCAGTACTTC. Amino acid sequence: CASNPMGARQEQYF.

J is TRBJ2-5 and V is TRBV5-4; D gene uncertain. The V gene's germline CDR1 is SGHNT and CDR2 YYREEE (reference sequence). The germline V and J ends were trimmed by 2 bases and 5 bases, with 7 bases remaining between them. The CDR3 is 12 amino acids. In DNA form, the CDR3 reads TGTGCCAGCAGCTTTGATCTCGAGACCCAGTACTTC. It yields the protein CASSFDLETQYF.

A remark on this clonotype: The CDR3 ends on some other residue instead of the conserved phenylalanine or tryptophan, so this is likely a read error. The rearrangement joins TRBV5-6 to TRBJ2-7; D uncertain. Trimming pared 4 bases from V and 5 bases from J, leaving 7 bases between. CDR1 is SGHDT, CDR2 YYEEEE, per germline. The CDR3 extends over 11 amino acids. In nucleotides, the CDR3 is TGTGCCAGCAGCGGTCCGCACGAGCAGTACTAC. Translation gives CASSGPHEQYY.

The chain links TRBV7-6 to TRBJ2-3; possible D gene TRBD1, 6 bases. Germline values: CDR1 SGHVS, CDR2 FNYEAQ. Trimming pared 6 bases from V and 2 bases from J, leaving 9 bases between. The CDR3 contains 13 residues. DNA for the CDR3: TGTGCCAGCAGGGCAGGGGCCACAGATACGCAGTATTTT. Residues: CASRAGATDTQYF.

This chain uses TRBV9 with TRBJ2-3; D unresolved. CDR1 and CDR2 from the germline V gene are SGDLS and YYNGEE. With 1 base removed from V and 6 bases from J, the gap between germline ends came to 9 bases. There are 13 residues in the CDR3. The CDR3 DNA follows: TGTGCCAGCAGCGTAACCCGCGGCGATACGCAGTATTTT. Translated, it gives CASSVTRGDTQYF.

This clonotype was observed a handful of times. The chain links TRBV28 to TRBJ2-3; 9 nucleotides match TRBD2. V lost 5 bases to trimming and J lost 4 bases; unmatched junction nucleotides: 10. This CDR3 is 16 amino acids long. Germline V gene lookup returns CDR1 MDHEN and CDR2 SYDVKM. The CDR3 DNA is TGTGCCAGCAGTACGCCTCCGGGACTAGCACCAGATACGCAGTATTTT. Amino acid sequence: CASSTPPGLAPDTQYF.

The V call is TRBV29-1, the J call TRBJ2-1, with a possible D match to TRBD2 (6 bases). Per germline, CDR1 SQVTM and CDR2 ANQGSEA. Deletions cut 3 bases from V and 6 bases from J, with 18 bases between. CDR3 length equals 15 residues. CDR3 sequence: CSVEEGRRAGNEQFF. CDR3 DNA: TGCAGCGTTGAGGAGGGGAGAAGGGCCGGCAATGAGCAGTTCTTC.

The chain uses TRBV10-3 and TRBJ2-7; a weak D match, TRBD1 (5 bases). Germline V lookup: CDR1 ENHRY, CDR2 SYGVKD. The CDR3 totals 11 residues. The CDR3 DNA reads TGTGCTTGTGGGGCCCTCTACGAGCAGTACTTC. Translated, it gives CACGALYEQYF.

The V call is TRBV12-3 or TRBV12-4, the J call TRBJ1-1, with 8 nucleotides matching TRBD1. This CDR3 is 13 amino acids long. V was pared by 5 bases and J by 6 bases, with 5 bases of the junction left unmatched. CDR3: CASSIRGLPEAFF. The CDR3 DNA sequence: TGTGCCAGCAGTATCAGGGGGCTCCCTGAAGCTTTCTTT.

This rearrangement joins TRBV5-5 to TRBJ2-1, with 9 nucleotides matching TRBD2. The V gene end was trimmed by 0 bases and the J gene end by 5 bases; junction bases not matched to a gene: 9. Germline V gives CDR1 SGHKS, CDR2 YYEKEE (reference sequence). This CDR3 spans 17 amino acids. CDR3 sequence: CASSLDPGLAPDNEQFF. CDR3 nucleotides: TGTGCCAGCAGCTTGGATCCGGGACTAGCACCCGACAATGAGCAGTTCTTC.

This clonotype was seen a single time. The V gene is TRBV27, the J gene TRBJ1-1; perhaps TRBD1 as D (5 bases). CDR1 MNHEY and CDR2 SMNVEV come from the germline V gene (reference sequence). The CDR3 runs 15 residues. V was pared by 6 bases and J by 8 bases, with 22 bases between. Here the CDR3 reads CASSYAPGRYTEAFF. DNA of the CDR3: TGTGCCAGCAGCTACGCTCCGGGACGGTATACCGAAGCTTTCTTT.

The chain links TRBV27 to TRBJ2-1; D not resolved. The germline gives CDR1 MNHEY, CDR2 SMNVEV (reference sequence). Trimming took 2 bases from V and 12 from J, leaving 14 bases between them. The CDR3 consists of 13 residues. For the CDR3, the DNA is TGTGCCAGCAGTTTAGATTCTAGTTTGCGGCAGTTCTTC. This encodes CASSLDSSLRQFF.

This clonotype was detected once. This chain uses TRBV5-1 with TRBJ2-7; 15 positions match TRBD2. CDR3 length equals 17 residues. Germline CDR1 reads SGHRS; CDR2 reads YFSETQ. The V gene end was trimmed by 4 bases and the J gene end by 3 bases; junction bases not matched to a gene: 8. DNA of the CDR3: TGCGCCAGCAGCACGGAGGGACTAGCGGGGGGATTCTACGAGCAGTACTTC. Amino acid sequence: CASSTEGLAGGFYEQYF.

V and J are TRBV11-2 and TRBJ2-7; 7 bases map to TRBD2. J was trimmed by 2 bases and V by 0 bases; bases with no gene match: 1. The CDR3 is 14 amino acids. CDR1 and CDR2 (germline): SGHAT, FQNNGV. CDR3 sequence reads: CASSLEGTTYEQYF. In DNA form, the CDR3 reads TGTGCCAGCAGCTTAGAAGGGACTACCTACGAGCAGTACTTC.

The chain combines TRBV11-3 with TRBJ2-2; 10 nucleotides line up with TRBD2. There are 17 residues in the CDR3. V lost 4 bases, J lost 1 base, and 6 bases stayed unmatched. Germline V gives CDR1 SGHNT, CDR2 YENEEA. The CDR3 DNA sequence: TGTGCCAGCAGCTCCGCACTAGCGGGATGGAACACCGGGGAGCTGTTTTTT. This codes for CASSSALAGWNTGELFF.

The rearrangement links TRBV27 to TRBJ2-5; a possible D gene is TRBD2 (6 bases). V was cut by 5 bases and J by 5 bases, with 21 bases left in between. The CDR3 is 16 amino acids. The germline V gene has CDR1 MNHEY and CDR2 SMNVEV (reference sequence). CDR3 DNA sequence: TGTGCCAGCAGTCCCCTCCTAGCGCGGTGGGGGGAGACCCAGTACTTC. Amino acids: CASSPLLARWGETQYF.

The V and J genes are TRBV20-1 and TRBJ2-2, with 8 bases lining up with TRBD2. Trimming at V came to 4 bases and at J to 4 bases, leaving 2 bases not matched to a gene. The CDR3 extends over 13 amino acids. The germline gives CDR1 DFQATT, CDR2 SNEGSKA (reference sequence). The CDR3 loop is CSATSGSTGELFF. The CDR3 coding sequence is TGCAGTGCTACGAGCGGGAGCACCGGGGAGCTGTTTTTT.

V and J are TRBV28 and TRBJ2-1; unclear D gene. CDR3 length: 14 amino acids. Germline V gene sequence: CDR1 MDHEN, CDR2 SYDVKM. The germline V and J ends were trimmed by 5 bases and 7 bases, with 15 bases remaining between them. The CDR3 is CASSKTGRGNEQFF. In nucleotides, the CDR3 is TGTGCCAGCAGTAAGACGGGCCGTGGGAATGAGCAGTTCTTC.

This clonotype was found a few times. The V call is TRBV7-2, the J call TRBJ1-5; D is perhaps TRBD1 (5 bases). V gave up 1 base and J gave up 4 bases, with 8 bases separating them. Germline V gene sequence: CDR1 SGHTA, CDR2 FQGNSA. This CDR3 region has 14 residues. The CDR3, as DNA: TGTGCCAGCAGCTTAGACTGGGGGAATCAGCCCCAGCATTTT. It yields the protein CASSLDWGNQPQHF.

V is TRBV28 and J is TRBJ2-7; the match to TRBD2 covers 9 bases. J was trimmed by 7 bases and V by 2 bases; bases with no gene match: 12. The germline V gene encodes CDR1 MDHEN and CDR2 SYDVKM. The CDR3 totals 16 residues. Here the CDR3 reads CASSLQGAGGPREQYF. CDR3 coding DNA: TGTGCCAGCAGTTTACAAGGTGCGGGAGGGCCGAGAGAGCAGTACTTC.

The rearrangement joins TRBV4-2 to TRBJ2-1, with no clear D. V was cut by 1 base and J by 10 bases, with 14 bases left in between. Germline assignment: CDR1 LGHNA and CDR2 YNFKEQ. The CDR3 covers 14 residues. DNA for the CDR3: TGTGCCAGCAGCCAAGTGCTGGCGGTCGGGGAGCAGTTCTTC. Translated: CASSQVLAVGEQFF.

This clonotype turned up a few times. The chain is built from TRBV19 and TRBJ1-5, with D uncertain. The CDR3 extends over 13 amino acids. Germline values: CDR1 LNHDA, CDR2 SQIVND (reference sequence). V was shortened by 6 bases and J by 1 base, with 7 bases between the two germline ends. Here the CDR3 reads CASSRVSNQPQHF. The CDR3 DNA reads TGTGCCAGTAGCCGGGTGAGCAATCAGCCCCAGCATTTT. Drawing the rest from reference TRBV19 and TRBJ1-5, the complete variable domain is DGGITQSPKYLFRKEGQNVTLSCEQNLNHDAMYWYRQDPGQGLRLIYYSQIVNDFQKGDIAEGYSVSREKKESFPLTVTSAQKNPTAFYLCASSRVSNQPQHFGDGTRLSIL.